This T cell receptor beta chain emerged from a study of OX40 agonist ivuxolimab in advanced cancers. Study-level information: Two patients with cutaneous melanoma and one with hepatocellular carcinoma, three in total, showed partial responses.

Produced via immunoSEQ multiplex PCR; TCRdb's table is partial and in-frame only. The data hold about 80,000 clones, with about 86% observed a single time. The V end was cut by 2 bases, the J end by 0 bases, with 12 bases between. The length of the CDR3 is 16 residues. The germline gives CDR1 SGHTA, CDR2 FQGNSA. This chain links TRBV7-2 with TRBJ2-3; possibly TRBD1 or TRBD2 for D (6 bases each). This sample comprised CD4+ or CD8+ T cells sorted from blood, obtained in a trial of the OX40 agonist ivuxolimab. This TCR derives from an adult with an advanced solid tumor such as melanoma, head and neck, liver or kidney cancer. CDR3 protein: CASSLNGGSSTDTQYF. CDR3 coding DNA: TGTGCCAGCAGCTTAAACGGGGGCTCCAGCACAGATACGCAGTATTTT. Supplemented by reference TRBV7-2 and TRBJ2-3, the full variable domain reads GAGVSQSPSNKVTEKGKDVELRCDPISGHTALYWYRQSLGQGLEFLIYFQGNSAPDKSGLPSDRFSAERTGGSVSTLTIQRTQQEDSAVYLCASSLNGGSSTDTQYFGPGTRLTVL.